The clone carrying this T cell receptor (beta chain) has only a few counts. The data were obtained in a study of T cells in Graves' hyperthyroidism and ophthalmopathy. The diagnoses drew upon clinical symptoms, serum thyroxine and TRAb, thyroid ultrasound and orbital computed tomography. Amplified TCR beta CDR3 regions came from RNA transcripts. In the first-round RT-PCR of the TCR CDR3, the HTBI primer set was used. TCRdb ran MiXCR on the multiplex PCR reads and lists one entry per CDR3 protein. This table holds 600,000 or so distinct CDR3 sequences, about 14% found once. There are 12 residues in the CDR3. Germline V CDR1 and CDR2: MDHEN, SYDVKM. V was shortened by 7 bases and J by 6 bases, with 13 bases between the two germline ends.

The clonotype was recovered from a woman aged 45-59 years with Graves' ophthalmopathy. This chain uses TRBV28 with TRBJ2-7; the D is unclear. Sample: blood. CDR3 bases: TGTGCCAGCAACCGGTTGGGCCGCGAGCAGTACTTC. It is translated as CASNRLGREQYF.